The 9 T cell receptor beta chains given below trace back to one sample, sequenced in a study of blood T cells in healthy people across ages. Combining a sample-barcoded 5' primer with a J-beta primer mix, a second PCR ran for about 6 to 11 cycles. TCRdb re-analysed the 5' RACE reads in MiXCR, keeping a single row per CDR3 protein. Of 1.5 million to 2 million distinct CDR3 sequences listed, roughly 27% are singletons. The material sequenced was blood. All receptors derive from a woman in her twenties or thirties in good health.

This clonotype was detected a few times. The genes are TRBV15 and TRBJ1-2; 8 bases agree with TRBD1. Germline loops: CDR1 LNHNV, CDR2 YYDKDF (reference sequence). The length of the CDR3 is 14 residues. V dropped 5 bases and J dropped 4; count of bases not matched to a gene: 6. CDR3 sequence: CATSQDRVGYGYTF. In nucleotides, the CDR3 is TGTGCCACCAGCCAGGACAGGGTCGGCTATGGCTACACCTTC.

Notes on this clonotype: Just one base apart from a much larger clone, this may be a read error. The CDR3 reads CVSSPPGRIPTDTQYF. Here the CDR3 DNA reads TGTGTCAGCTCACCACCGGGGCGGATCCCCACAGATACGCAGTATTTT. The chain is built from TRBV18 and TRBJ2-3, with D perhaps TRBD1 or TRBD2 (5 bases each). The CDR3 spans 16 residues. Germline CDR1 reads KGHSH; CDR2 reads LQKENI.

The chain is built from TRBV10-2 and TRBJ2-7, with D possibly TRBD1 on 6 matching bases. Trimming stripped 2 bases from V and 7 bases from J, with 15 bases between. Germline V gene sequence: CDR1 WSHSY, CDR2 SAAADI. The CDR3 extends over 14 amino acids. The CDR3: CASSEMSYREEQYF. The CDR3 DNA reads TGCGCCAGCAGTGAGATGTCTTACAGGGAAGAGCAGTACTTC.

This clonotype was seen more than once but under ten times. The rearrangement joins TRBV27 to TRBJ2-1, with TRBD2 matching 16 bases. Trimming removed 3 bases from V and 9 bases from J; junction bases left unmatched: 2. Germline V gene lookup returns CDR1 MNHEY and CDR2 SMNVEV (reference sequence). The CDR3 has 15 amino acids. CDR3 DNA sequence: TGTGCCAGCAGTTTTGGGACTAGCGGGAGGGGTGAGCAGTTCTTC. It specifies CASSFGTSGRGEQFF.

The genes are TRBV5-1 and TRBJ1-2; 10 bases line up with TRBD1. V lost 0 bases and J lost 6; bases outside the gene matches: 5. This CDR3 region has 15 residues. Germline CDR1 SGHRS, CDR2 YFSETQ. Here the CDR3 reads CASSLAGQGMNGYTF. The CDR3 bases are TGCGCCAGCAGCTTGGCGGGACAGGGGATGAATGGCTACACCTTC.

V usage is TRBV7-9 and J usage is TRBJ2-7; tentative D call: TRBD1 (5 bases). Germline V gives CDR1 SEHNR, CDR2 FQNEAQ (reference sequence). The CDR3 contains 15 residues. The V and J ends lost 3 bases and 2 bases respectively, with 14 bases between them. As DNA, the CDR3 is TGTGCCAGCAGCTTGGGGCGACAGTTACCCTACGAGCAGTACTTC. Its translation: CASSLGRQLPYEQYF.

This clonotype was found a few times. The germline gene is not matched at one end of the junction; a read error may be the cause. The chain uses TRBV12-3 or TRBV12-4 and TRBJ2-6, with D possibly matching TRBD1 (5 bases). The CDR3 is 17 residues long. The CDR3 DNA sequence: TGTGCCATCAGGCGACAGTTGCCAAGCTCTGGGGCCAACGTCCGGACTTTC. Translation gives CAIRRQLPSSGANVRTF.

V gene TRBV7-8 combines with J gene TRBJ2-1, with D perhaps TRBD1 or TRBD2 (5 bases each). Germline-derived CDR1 and CDR2 are SGHVS and FQNEAQ. Trimming shortened V by 5 bases and J by 9 bases, and 20 bases separated the two germline ends. The CDR3 has 15 amino acids. The CDR3 region has the DNA TGTGCCAGCAGCATCCGGGACCAGCCCTTCGGTGAGCAGTTCTTC. Encoded protein: CASSIRDQPFGEQFF.

The V gene is TRBV12-3 or TRBV12-4, the J gene TRBJ2-3; no definite D call. This CDR3 has 11 residues. V was cut by 9 bases and J by 4 bases, with 8 bases left in between. The CDR3 DNA sequence: TGTGCCAGAAGAGCCGCAGATACGCAGTATTTT. Protein sequence: CARRAADTQYF.